This T cell receptor beta chain was identified during a study of shared clonotypes between healthy human individuals. The wider study: Researchers assigned three CD4 naive, three CD4 memory, two CD8 naive and one CD8 memory plate to each donor.

Positive CCR7 selection of CD45RO-negative cells yielded the naive CD8 cells, and terminally differentiated effector memory CD45RA+ cells were excluded. Trimming removed 4 bases from V and 0 bases from J; junction bases left unmatched: 9. CDR1 is SEHNR, CDR2 FQNEAQ, per germline (reference sequence). The CDR3 loop spans 19 amino acids. Study-wide points: A generally larger estimated richness was seen in naive subsets than in memory subsets.

A single count supports this clone. Antigen specificity is unknown. Assay execution took place at the deep level. The authors loaded roughly 200 ng DNA, around 32,000 T cell genomes, into sorted-subset replicate PCRs. Libraries were prepared by immunoSEQ multiplex PCR; TCRdb keeps only in-frame clonotypes and omits some of them. The profile covers millions of clones, with about 95% appearing a single time and roughly 1% taken by the ten largest. The receptor's source is a man younger than 35 in good health. Sequencing input: naive CD8+ T cells sorted from blood. V gene TRBV7-9 combines with J gene TRBJ2-3; 14 nucleotides align to TRBD2. CDR3 in DNA: TGTGCCAGCAGCTGGGGACTAGCGGGAGACCCACCTAGCACAGATACGCAGTATTTT. Translation: CASSWGLAGDPPSTDTQYF.